This T cell receptor beta chain was observed in a study of neurological immune-mediated disorders (dated by TCRdb to the late 2010s). Some background on the complete study: Among the approximately 35 multiple sclerosis patients, relapsing-remitting MS accounted for some 30 and secondary progressive MS accounted for 3. Peripheral blood TCR-beta repertoires from patients with HTLV-I-associated myelopathy (HAM/TSP), patients with multiple sclerosis, and healthy controls were compared in the study using UMI-based sequencing. Longitudinal samples, technical triplicates and paired sorted CD4+ and CD8+ T-cell subsets, alongside PBMC samples, were included among the roughly 97 TCR-beta libraries. The cohort was made up of 65 to 75 subjects, consisting of some 15 HAM/TSP patients, approximately 35 multiple sclerosis patients and some 20 healthy controls. On the study overall, not on this receptor specifically: TCR clonal expansion was greatest in HAM/TSP patients and smallest in MS patients, who ranked below even healthy controls. No identical CDR3 amino acid sequences were found to be shared among expanded clones across subjects, suggesting that TCR-beta repertoires were private in all groups. In phylogenetic analysis, the repertoires of 18 of 34 MS patients grouped into a cluster of related CDR3 sequences, which suggests a possible signature at the repertoire level. The MS cluster was not associated with any clinical or MRI features, and the authors stated that larger cohorts are needed.

This clonotype was observed at least ten times. There is no known antigen for this receptor. There are no base qualities to consult, and no much larger clone falls within one base. cDNA was synthesized by template-switch 5'RACE using a primer carrying a 10-nucleotide random unique molecular identifier by which each TCR transcript was tagged. Over 200 million TCR-beta sequences, covering 15-18 subjects, were produced in each sequencing run. The RNeasy kit was used for extraction of total RNA. TCR-beta VDJ regions were amplified with primers for the TCR constant region and the 5'RACE anchor, using the KAPA Real-time Library Amplification kit. A first PCR added sample indexes and Illumina adaptors, and a second PCR then raised library yield. After Ampure bead purification, the TCR product of roughly 650 bp was size-selected on a 2% E-gel SizeSelection system. Library quality was checked on a Bioanalyzer, concentration was measured with Qubit, and libraries were quantified with the Kapa Library Quantification kit before pooling. Paired-end 2 x 150 bp sequencing of the libraries was performed on an Illumina HiSeq 2500. To increase sequence diversity, roughly 24-31% phiX was spiked into each library pool. The paper's data handling went like this. Quality-filtered reads were processed with the UMI-based MiGEC pipeline, and over 75% of raw TCR sequences were removed by the MiGEC pipeline during error correction. VDJ genes were aligned to IMGT germline references, and clonotypes were defined by unique CDR3 amino acid sequence plus V-J genes. Clonal expansion, Shannon diversity and CDR3 relatedness were evaluated with VDJtools (CalcPairwiseDistances, ClusterSamples), while phylogenetic trees were built in CLCbio workbench. A clone was classed as expanded if it had 8 or more unique UMIs, a cutoff based on coefficient-of-variation modelling across technical triplicates. The public sequencing data were trimmed at Q25 with fastp and processed into clonotypes with MiXCR by TCRdb, which kept only in-frame beta chains. Identical CDR3 protein sequences are pooled into one entry, listed with their most common genes and DNA. It is TCRdb's table, rather than the study itself, that gives the V and J calls and clone size. The sample table holds about 95,000 distinct CDR3 sequences, of which 3.5% were seen once. 6% of the sample goes to the ten largest clones.

Unsorted PBMC libraries were generated from 2 million PBMCs stored in RNAlater at -80 °C until RNA extraction. Multiple sclerosis patients were enrolled in a US clinical protocol evaluating disease progression by magnetic resonance imaging. Peripheral blood was subjected to Ficoll-Hypaque density gradient centrifugation to isolate PBMCs, which were then cryopreserved in liquid nitrogen. The CDR3 numbers 15 residues from cysteine through phenylalanine. Only the CDR3 region is kept as DNA, spanning 45 bases read in frame from base 1. The germline V gene (reference sequence) sets CDR1 to MNHNY and CDR2 to SVGAGI. V is shortened by 2 bases, J by 2 bases, and the region joining them spans 9 bases.

This sequence uses TRBV6-6 and TRBJ2-2, and perhaps TRBD1 as D gene, on 5 matching bases. Material: PBMCs. The clonotype comes from a woman aged 18-29 years with multiple sclerosis. CDR3 sequence: CASSYVQGNTGELFF. In nucleotides, the sequence is TGTGCCAGCAGTTACGTGCAGGGAAACACCGGGGAGCTGTTTTTT.